These T cell receptor beta chains were read from a single sample in a study of T-cell memory formation after mild COVID-19. TCRdb re-derived calls from the 5' RACE reads in MiXCR, one entry per CDR3 protein. The sample records 530,000 or so distinct CDR3 sequences, approximately 15% being singletons. Material: PBMCs or a T cell subset sorted from them (not recorded which). Receptor source: an adult woman who had mild COVID-19 (a few samples of this study predate the infection). Cell type and time point are not known. Each CDR3 is given with its conserved first and last residue. The D gene is left open where the match is weak. Clone size is stated in some rows and not others, as once, few, many or a class when expanded.

size	J	D	V	CDR3	DNA
-	TRBJ2-4	-	TRBV11-3	CASSFMEPGLTPF	TGTGCCAGCAGCTTTATGGAGCCGGGACTCACCCCCTTC
-	TRBJ2-4	-	TRBV27	CASSHGLPSFKNIQYF	TGTGCCAGCAGCCACGGGCTCCCGAGCTTCAAAAACATTCAGTACTTC
few	TRBJ2-1	-	TRBV15	CATSRDWYNEQFF	TGTGCCACCAGCAGAGATTGGTACAATGAGCAGTTCTTC
-	TRBJ2-2	-	TRBV11-1	CASSLNGPRTGELFF	TGTGCCAGCAGCCTTAACGGGCCTCGGACCGGGGAGCTGTTTTTT
few	TRBJ2-1	TRBD2	TRBV5-1	CASSFTSGTYNEQFF	TGCGCCAGCAGCTTCACTAGCGGGACCTACAATGAGCAGTTCTTC
few	TRBJ2-3	-	TRBV6-5	CASSYKGPVGTTSTDTQYF	TGTGCCAGCAGTTACAAAGGACCCGTAGGCACCACTAGCACAGATACGCAGTATTTT
-	TRBJ2-7	-	TRBV7-9	CASSYRGGDFVSYEQYF	TGTGCCAGCAGCTACCGGGGCGGGGATTTTGTCTCCTACGAGCAGTACTTC
-	TRBJ2-5	-	TRBV18	CASSPSNVKETQYF	TGTGCCAGCTCACCATCTAACGTTAAAGAGACCCAGTACTTC
few	TRBJ1-1	-	TRBV10-3	CAISESDVFPSEAFF	TGTGCCATCAGTGAGTCTGATGTATTCCCCTCTGAAGCTTTCTTT
few	TRBJ2-7	TRBD2	TRBV20-1	CSATLTSGVNEQYF	TGCAGTGCGACCTTGACTAGCGGGGTAAACGAGCAGTACTTC
few	TRBJ2-2	-	TRBV7-3	CASRSSGTGELFF	TGTGCCAGCAGATCCAGTGGCACCGGGGAGCTGTTTTTT
few	TRBJ2-3	TRBD2	TRBV30	CAWSVAGSTDTQYF	TGTGCCTGGAGTGTAGCGGGGAGCACAGATACGCAGTATTTT
many	TRBJ1-5	TRBD1	TRBV7-2	CASSPGGGNQPQHF	TGTGCCAGCAGCCCAGGGGGAGGCAATCAGCCCCAGCATTTT
many	TRBJ2-1	-	TRBV12-3/TRBV12-4	CASSLAGVNEQFF	TGTGCCAGCAGTTTAGCGGGGGTCAATGAGCAGTTCTTC
few	TRBJ1-1	-	TRBV7-6	CASSLRQRDTEAFF	TGTGCCAGCAGCTTAAGACAGCGCGACACTGAAGCTTTCTTT
few	TRBJ1-5	-	TRBV20-1	CSARADINQPQHF	TGCAGTGCTAGAGCTGACATCAACCAGCCCCAGCATTTT
-	TRBJ1-1	-	TRBV7-3	CASSLKGDMNTEAFF	TGTGCCAGCAGCTTAAAGGGGGACATGAACACTGAAGCTTTCTTT
-	TRBJ1-5	-	TRBV24-1	CATSDSTEPQHF	TGTGCCACCAGTGATTCTACAGAGCCCCAGCATTTT
many	TRBJ2-5	TRBD2	TRBV27	CASRLADEQETQYF	TGTGCCAGCCGACTAGCGGATGAGCAAGAGACCCAGTACTTC
few	TRBJ1-1	TRBD1	TRBV7-9	CASSFGDRVNTEAFF	TGTGCCAGCAGCTTCGGGGACAGGGTAAACACTGAAGCTTTCTTT
-	TRBJ2-3	-	TRBV7-6	CASSFDSGVDTQYF	TGTGCCAGCAGCTTCGATTCGGGAGTAGATACGCAGTATTTT
-	TRBJ1-2	-	TRBV7-8	CASGRLPPNYGYTF	TGTGCCAGCGGCAGACTGCCGCCTAACTATGGCTACACCTTC